This T cell receptor (beta chain) originates from a study of blood T cell repertoires in COVID-19. Sequenced by immunoSEQ multiplex PCR; TCRdb stores in-frame clones only, minus some. The data contain around 320,000 clones, over 85% of them singletons. Sequenced sample: peripheral blood. The receptor was isolated from a woman between 25 and 40 years old with COVID-19, enrolled during active disease.

CDR3: CASSSQGVYNEQFF. The CDR3 DNA follows: TGCGCCAGCAGCTCACAGGGGGTCTACAATGAGCAGTTCTTC. The chain has TRBV5-1 and TRBJ2-1; 8 nucleotides agree with TRBD1. CDR1 is SGHRS and CDR2 is YFSETQ in the germline V gene. This CDR3 is built from 14 residues. Losses at the gene ends were 3 bases for V and 3 bases for J; bases not matched to a gene: 2.